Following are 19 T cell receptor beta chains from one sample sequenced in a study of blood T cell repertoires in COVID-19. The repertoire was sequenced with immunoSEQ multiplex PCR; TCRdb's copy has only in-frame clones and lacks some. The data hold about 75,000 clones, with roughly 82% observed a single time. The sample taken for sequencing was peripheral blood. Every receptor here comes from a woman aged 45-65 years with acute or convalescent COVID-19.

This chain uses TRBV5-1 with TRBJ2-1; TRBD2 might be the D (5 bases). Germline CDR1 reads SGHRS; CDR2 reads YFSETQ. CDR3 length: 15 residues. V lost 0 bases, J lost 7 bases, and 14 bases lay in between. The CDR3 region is CASSLGMDFWNEQFF. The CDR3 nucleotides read TGCGCCAGCAGCTTGGGGATGGACTTTTGGAATGAGCAGTTCTTC.

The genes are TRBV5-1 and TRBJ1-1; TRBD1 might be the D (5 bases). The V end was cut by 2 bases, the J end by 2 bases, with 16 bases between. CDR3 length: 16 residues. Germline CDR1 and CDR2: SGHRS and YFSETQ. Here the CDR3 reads CASSFGYGGRNTEAFF. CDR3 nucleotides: TGCGCCAGCAGCTTTGGGTACGGGGGACGAAACACTGAAGCTTTCTTT.

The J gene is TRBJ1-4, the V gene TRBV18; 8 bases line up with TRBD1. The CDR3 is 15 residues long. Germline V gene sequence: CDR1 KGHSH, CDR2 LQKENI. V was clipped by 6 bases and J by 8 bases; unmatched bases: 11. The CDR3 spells CASSQDRAVTEKLFF. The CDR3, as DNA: TGTGCCAGCTCCCAGGACAGGGCGGTTACCGAAAAACTGTTTTTT.

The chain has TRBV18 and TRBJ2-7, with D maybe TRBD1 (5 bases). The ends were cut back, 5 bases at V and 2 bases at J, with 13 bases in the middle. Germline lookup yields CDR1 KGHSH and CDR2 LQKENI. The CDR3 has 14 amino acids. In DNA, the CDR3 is TGTGCCAGCTCATTATCAGGGTTCACCTACGAGCAGTACTTC. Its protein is CASSLSGFTYEQYF.

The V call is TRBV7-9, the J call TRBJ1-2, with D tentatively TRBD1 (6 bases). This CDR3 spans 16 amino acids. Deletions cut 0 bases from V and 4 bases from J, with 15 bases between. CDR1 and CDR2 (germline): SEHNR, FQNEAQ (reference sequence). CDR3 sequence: CASSLALGGQSYGYTF. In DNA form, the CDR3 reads TGTGCCAGCAGCTTAGCGCTGGGGGGGCAAAGCTATGGCTACACCTTC.

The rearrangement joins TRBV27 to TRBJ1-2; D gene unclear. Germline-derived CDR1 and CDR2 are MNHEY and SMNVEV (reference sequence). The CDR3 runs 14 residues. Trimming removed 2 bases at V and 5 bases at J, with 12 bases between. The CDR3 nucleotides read TGTGCCAGCAGTTTAACAGCCCTCTCATATGGCTACACCTTC. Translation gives CASSLTALSYGYTF.

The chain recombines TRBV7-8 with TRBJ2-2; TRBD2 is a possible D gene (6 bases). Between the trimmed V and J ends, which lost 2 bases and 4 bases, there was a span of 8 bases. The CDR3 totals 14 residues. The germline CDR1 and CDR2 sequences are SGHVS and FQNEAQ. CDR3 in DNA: TGTGCCAGCAGCTTATCCGGGAGCACCGGGGAGCTGTTTTTT. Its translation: CASSLSGSTGELFF.

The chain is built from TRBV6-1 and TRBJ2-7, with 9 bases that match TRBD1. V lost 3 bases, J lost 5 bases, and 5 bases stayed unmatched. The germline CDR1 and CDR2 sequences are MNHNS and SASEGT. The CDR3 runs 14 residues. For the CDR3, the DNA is TGTGCCAGCAGTGACGGGACAGGGTACAACGAGCAGTACTTC. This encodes CASSDGTGYNEQYF.

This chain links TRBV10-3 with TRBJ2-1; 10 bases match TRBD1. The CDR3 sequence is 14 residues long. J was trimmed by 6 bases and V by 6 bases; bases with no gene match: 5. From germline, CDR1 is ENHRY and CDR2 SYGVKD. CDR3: CAISPGTGVNEQFF. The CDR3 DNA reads TGTGCCATCAGCCCCGGGACAGGGGTCAATGAGCAGTTCTTC.

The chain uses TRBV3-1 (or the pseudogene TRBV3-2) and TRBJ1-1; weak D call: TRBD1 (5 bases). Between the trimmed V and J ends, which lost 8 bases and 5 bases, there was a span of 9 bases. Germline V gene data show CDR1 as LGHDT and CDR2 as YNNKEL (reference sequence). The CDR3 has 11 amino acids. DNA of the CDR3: TGTGCCAGCGGACATGAAACTGAAGCTTTCTTT. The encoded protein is CASGHETEAFF.

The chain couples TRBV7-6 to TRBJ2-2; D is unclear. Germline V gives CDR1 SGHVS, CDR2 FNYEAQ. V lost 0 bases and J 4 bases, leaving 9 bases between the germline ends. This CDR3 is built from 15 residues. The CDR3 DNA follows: TGTGCCAGCAGCTTAGCGGCAGGATTCACCGGGGAGCTGTTTTTT. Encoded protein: CASSLAAGFTGELFF. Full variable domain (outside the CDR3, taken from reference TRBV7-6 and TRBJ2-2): GAGVSQSPRYKVTKRGQDVALRCDPISGHVSLYWYRQALGQGPEFLTYFNYEAQQDKSGLPNDRFSAERPEGSISTLTIQRTEQRDSAMYRCASSLAAGFTGELFFGEGSRLTVL.

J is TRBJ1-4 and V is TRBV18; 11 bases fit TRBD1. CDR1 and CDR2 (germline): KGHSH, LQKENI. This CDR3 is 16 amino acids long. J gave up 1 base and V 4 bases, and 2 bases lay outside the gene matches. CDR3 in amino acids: CASSLGTGGTNEKLFF. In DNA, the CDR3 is TGTGCCAGCTCACTCGGGACAGGGGGAACTAATGAAAAACTGTTTTTT.

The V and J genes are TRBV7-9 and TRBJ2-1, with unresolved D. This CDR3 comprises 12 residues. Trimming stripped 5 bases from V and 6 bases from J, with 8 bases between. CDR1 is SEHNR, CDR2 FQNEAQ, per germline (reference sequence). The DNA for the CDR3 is TGTGCCAGCAGCGAGCTGATCAATGAGCAGTTCTTC. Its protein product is CASSELINEQFF.

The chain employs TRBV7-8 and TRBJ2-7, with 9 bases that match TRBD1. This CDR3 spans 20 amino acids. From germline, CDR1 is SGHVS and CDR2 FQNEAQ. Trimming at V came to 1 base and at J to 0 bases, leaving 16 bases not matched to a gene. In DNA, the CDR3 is TGTGCCAGCAGCTTAGAGGGGACAGGGTTTTTGAGCAGCAGCTCCTACGAGCAGTACTTC. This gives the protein CASSLEGTGFLSSSSYEQYF.

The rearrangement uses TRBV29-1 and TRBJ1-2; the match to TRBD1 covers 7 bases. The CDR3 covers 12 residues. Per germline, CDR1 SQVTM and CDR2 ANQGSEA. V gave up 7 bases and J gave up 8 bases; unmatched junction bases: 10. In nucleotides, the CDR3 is TGCAGCGGACGGGAGGGGGCTGGAGGCTACACCTTC. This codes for CSGREGAGGYTF.

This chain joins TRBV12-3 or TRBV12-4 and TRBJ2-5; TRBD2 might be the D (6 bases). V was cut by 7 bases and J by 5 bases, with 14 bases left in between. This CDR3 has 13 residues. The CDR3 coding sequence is TGTGCCAGCACCCCCGGGAGAGGGGAGACCCAGTACTTC. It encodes CASTPGRGETQYF.

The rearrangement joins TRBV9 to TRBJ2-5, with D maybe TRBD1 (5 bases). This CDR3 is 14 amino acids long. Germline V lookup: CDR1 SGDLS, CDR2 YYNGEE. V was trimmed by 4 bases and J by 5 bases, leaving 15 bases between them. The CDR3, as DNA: TGTGCCAGCAGCTCCTCCGGACAAAGGGAGACCCAGTACTTC. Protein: CASSSSGQRETQYF. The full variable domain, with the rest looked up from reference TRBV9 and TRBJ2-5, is DSGVTQTPKHLITATGQRVTLRCSPRSGDLSVYWYQQSLDQGLQFLIQYYNGEERAKGNILERFSAQQFPDLHSELNLSSLELGDSALYFCASSSSGQRETQYFGPGTRLLVL.

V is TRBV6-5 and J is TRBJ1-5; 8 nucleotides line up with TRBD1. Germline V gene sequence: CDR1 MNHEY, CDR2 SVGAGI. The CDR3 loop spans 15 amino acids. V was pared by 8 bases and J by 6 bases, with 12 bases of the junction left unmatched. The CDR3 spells CASAQGAGFGQPQHF. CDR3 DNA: TGTGCCAGCGCTCAGGGGGCGGGTTTTGGTCAGCCCCAGCATTTT.

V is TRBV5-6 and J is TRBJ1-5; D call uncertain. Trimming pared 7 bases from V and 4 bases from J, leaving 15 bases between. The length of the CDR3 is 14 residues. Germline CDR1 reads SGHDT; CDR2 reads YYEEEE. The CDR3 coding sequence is TGTGCCAGCTCGATTTTGACGGGAAATCAGCCCCAGCATTTT. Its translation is CASSILTGNQPQHF.